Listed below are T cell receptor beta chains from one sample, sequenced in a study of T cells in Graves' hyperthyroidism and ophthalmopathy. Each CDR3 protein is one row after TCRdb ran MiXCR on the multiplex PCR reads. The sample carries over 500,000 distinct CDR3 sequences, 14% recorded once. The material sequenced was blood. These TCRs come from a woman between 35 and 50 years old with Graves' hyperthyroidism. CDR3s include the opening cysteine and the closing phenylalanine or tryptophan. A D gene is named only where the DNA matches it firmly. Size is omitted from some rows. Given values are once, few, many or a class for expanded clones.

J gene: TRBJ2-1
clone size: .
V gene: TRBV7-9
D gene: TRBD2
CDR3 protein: CASSLKRERESREQFF
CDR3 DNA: TGTGCCAGCAGCTTAAAGCGGGAGCGGGAGTCGCGTGAGCAGTTCTTC

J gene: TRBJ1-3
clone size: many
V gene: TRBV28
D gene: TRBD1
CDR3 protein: CASSLPPRDRGLFGSGNTIYF
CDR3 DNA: TGTGCCAGCAGCTTGCCGCCACGGGACAGGGGGCTATTCGGCTCTGGAAACACCATATATTTT

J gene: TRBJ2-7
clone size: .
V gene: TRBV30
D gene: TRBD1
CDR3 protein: CAWSADRGWSEQYF
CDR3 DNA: TGTGCCTGGAGTGCCGACAGGGGATGGAGCGAGCAGTACTTC

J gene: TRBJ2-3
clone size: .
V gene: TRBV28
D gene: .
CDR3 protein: CASSPRGTGTDTQYF
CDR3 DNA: TGTGCCAGCAGTCCCCGAGGCACCGGCACAGATACGCAGTATTTT

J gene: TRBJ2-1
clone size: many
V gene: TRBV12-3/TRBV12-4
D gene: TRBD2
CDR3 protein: CASSLAASGSYNEQFF
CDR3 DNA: TGTGCCAGCAGCTTAGCCGCTAGCGGATCCTACAATGAGCAGTTCTTC

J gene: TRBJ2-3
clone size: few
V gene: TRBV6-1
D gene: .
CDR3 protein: CASSESVGQVDTQYF
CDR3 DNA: TGTGCCAGCAGTGAATCAGTGGGACAAGTAGATACGCAGTATTTT

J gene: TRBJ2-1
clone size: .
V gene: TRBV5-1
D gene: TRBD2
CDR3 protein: CASRLAAFDEQFF
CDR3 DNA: TGCGCCAGCAGGCTAGCGGCTTTCGATGAGCAGTTCTTC

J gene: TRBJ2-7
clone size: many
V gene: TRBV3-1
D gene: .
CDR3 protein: CASSQEGRSYEQYF
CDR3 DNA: TGTGCCAGCAGCCAAGAGGGACGGAGCTACGAGCAGTACTTC

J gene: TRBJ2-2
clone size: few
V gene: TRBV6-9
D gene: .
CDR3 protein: CASSSLQGFTGELFF
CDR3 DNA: TGTGCCAGCAGTTCCCTACAGGGTTTCACCGGGGAGCTGTTTTTT

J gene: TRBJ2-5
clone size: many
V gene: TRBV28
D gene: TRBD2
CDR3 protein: CASNVAGLQETQYF
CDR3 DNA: TGTGCCAGCAATGTAGCGGGACTCCAAGAGACCCAGTACTTC

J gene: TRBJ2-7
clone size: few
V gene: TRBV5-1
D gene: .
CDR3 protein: CASSLGGDGDHYEQYF
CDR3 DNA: TGCGCCAGCAGCTTGGGAGGGGATGGGGATCACTACGAGCAGTACTTC

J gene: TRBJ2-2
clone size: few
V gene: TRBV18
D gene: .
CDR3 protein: CASSPPNGFTGELFF
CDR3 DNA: TGTGCCAGCTCACCACCGAACGGGTTCACCGGGGAGCTGTTTTTT

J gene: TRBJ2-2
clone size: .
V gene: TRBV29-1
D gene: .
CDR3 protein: CSVDSGTGELFF
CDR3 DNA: TGCAGCGTTGATTCTGGCACCGGGGAGCTGTTTTTT

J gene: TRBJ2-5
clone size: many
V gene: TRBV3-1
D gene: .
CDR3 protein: CASSQVLPGETQYF
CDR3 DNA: TGTGCCAGCAGCCAAGTCTTGCCCGGAGAGACCCAGTACTTC

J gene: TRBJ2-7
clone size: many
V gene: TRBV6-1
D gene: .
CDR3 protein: CASRAVGQYDEQYF
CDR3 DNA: TGTGCCAGCAGGGCCGTTGGACAGTATGACGAGCAGTACTTC

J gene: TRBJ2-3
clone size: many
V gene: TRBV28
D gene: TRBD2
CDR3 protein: CASLDHSGKHAQYF
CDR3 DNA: TGTGCCAGTCTGGACCATAGCGGGAAACACGCGCAGTATTTT

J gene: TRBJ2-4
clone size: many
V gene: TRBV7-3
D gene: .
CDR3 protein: CASSSSGAGDIQYF
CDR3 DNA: TGTGCCAGCAGCTCTTCGGGGGCTGGGGACATTCAGTACTTC

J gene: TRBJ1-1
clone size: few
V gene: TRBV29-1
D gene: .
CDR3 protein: CSVTRGGANAEAFF
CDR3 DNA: TGCAGCGTCACGAGGGGGGGGGCCAACGCTGAAGCTTTCTTT

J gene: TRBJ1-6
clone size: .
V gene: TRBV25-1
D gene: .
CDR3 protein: CASTTSGNSPLHF
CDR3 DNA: TGTGCCAGCACTACAAGCGGGAATTCACCCCTCCACTTT

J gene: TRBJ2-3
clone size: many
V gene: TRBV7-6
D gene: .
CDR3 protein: CASSLEGGQDTQYF
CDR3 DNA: TGTGCCAGCAGCTTAGAGGGGGGCCAAGATACGCAGTATTTT

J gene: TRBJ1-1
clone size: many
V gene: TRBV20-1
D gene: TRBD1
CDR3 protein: CSAKRAGTGNTEAFF
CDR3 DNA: TGCAGTGCAAAGAGGGCGGGGACAGGGAACACTGAAGCTTTCTTT

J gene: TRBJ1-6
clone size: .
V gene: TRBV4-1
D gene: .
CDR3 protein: CASSQDILGDYSPLHF
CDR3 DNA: TGCGCCAGCAGCCAAGATATCCTTGGAGATTATTCACCCCTCCACTTT

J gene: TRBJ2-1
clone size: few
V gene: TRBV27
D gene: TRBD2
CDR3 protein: CASQLGGVNEQFF
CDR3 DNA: TGTGCCAGTCAACTCGGGGGGGTTAACGAGCAGTTCTTC

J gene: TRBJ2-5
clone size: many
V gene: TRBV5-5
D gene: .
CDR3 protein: CASSLDLPVETQYF
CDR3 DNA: TGTGCCAGCAGCTTGGATCTGCCTGTAGAGACCCAGTACTTC

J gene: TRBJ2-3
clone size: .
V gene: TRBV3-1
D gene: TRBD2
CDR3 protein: CASSQRRSGRAPDTQYF
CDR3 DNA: TGTGCCAGCAGCCAACGACGTAGCGGGAGGGCCCCAGATACGCAGTATTTT

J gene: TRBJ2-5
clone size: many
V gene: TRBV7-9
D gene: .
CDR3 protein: CASSYPFKETQYF
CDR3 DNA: TGTGCCAGCAGCTACCCTTTTAAAGAGACCCAGTACTTC

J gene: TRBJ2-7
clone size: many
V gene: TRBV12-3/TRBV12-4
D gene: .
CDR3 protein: CASSSHIQNNEQYF
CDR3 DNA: TGTGCCAGCAGTTCCCACATCCAGAACAACGAGCAGTACTTC

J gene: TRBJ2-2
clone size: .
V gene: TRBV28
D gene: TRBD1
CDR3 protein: CASSSQGVAELFF
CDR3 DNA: TGTGCCAGCAGTTCACAGGGGGTTGCGGAGCTGTTTTTT

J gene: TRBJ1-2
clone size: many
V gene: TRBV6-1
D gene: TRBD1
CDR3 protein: CASSDRVGQGRSGYTF
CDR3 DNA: TGTGCCAGCAGTGACAGGGTAGGACAGGGGAGAAGTGGCTACACCTTC

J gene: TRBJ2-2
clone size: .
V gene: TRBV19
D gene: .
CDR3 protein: CASSIGVTGELFF
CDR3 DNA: TGTGCCAGTAGTATAGGGGTTACCGGGGAGCTGTTTTTT

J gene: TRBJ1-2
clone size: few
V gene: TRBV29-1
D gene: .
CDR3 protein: CSVSGDAGYTF
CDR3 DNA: TGCAGCGTTTCAGGGGATGCTGGCTACACCTTC

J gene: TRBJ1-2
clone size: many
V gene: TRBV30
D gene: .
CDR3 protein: CASGTGIFYGYTF
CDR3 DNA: TGTGCCTCGGGAACCGGGATCTTCTATGGCTACACCTTC

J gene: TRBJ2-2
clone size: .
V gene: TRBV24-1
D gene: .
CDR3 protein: CATSSANTGELFF
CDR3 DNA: TGTGCCACCAGTAGCGCAAACACCGGGGAGCTGTTTTTT

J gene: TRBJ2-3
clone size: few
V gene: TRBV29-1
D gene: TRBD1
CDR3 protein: CSVEGWRDRGPSADTQYF
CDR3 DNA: TGCAGCGTTGAAGGATGGAGAGACAGGGGGCCCAGCGCAGATACGCAGTATTTT

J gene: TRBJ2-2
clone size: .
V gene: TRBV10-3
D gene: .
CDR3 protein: CAISESAGELFF
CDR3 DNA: TGTGCCATCAGTGAGTCCGCCGGGGAGCTGTTTTTT

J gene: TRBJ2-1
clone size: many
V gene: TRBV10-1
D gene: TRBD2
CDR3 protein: CASSESLAGEQFF
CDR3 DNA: TGCGCCAGCAGTGAGTCGTTAGCGGGAGAGCAGTTCTTC

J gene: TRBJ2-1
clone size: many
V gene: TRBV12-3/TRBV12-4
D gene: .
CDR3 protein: CASSLRGGSYNEQFF
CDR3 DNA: TGTGCCAGCAGTTTACGCGGAGGCTCCTACAATGAGCAGTTCTTC

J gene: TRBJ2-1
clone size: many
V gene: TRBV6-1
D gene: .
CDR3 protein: CASSEMGGPYNEQFF
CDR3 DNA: TGTGCCAGCAGTGAAATGGGGGGGCCCTACAATGAGCAGTTCTTC

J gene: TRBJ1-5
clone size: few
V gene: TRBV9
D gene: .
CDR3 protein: CASSVGGGGGNQPQHF
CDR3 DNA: TGTGCCAGCAGCGTAGGTGGTGGGGGAGGCAATCAGCCCCAGCATTTT

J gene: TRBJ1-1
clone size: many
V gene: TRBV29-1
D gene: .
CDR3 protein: CSATVPRVSPEAFF
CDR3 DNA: TGCAGCGCGACTGTCCCTAGAGTTTCGCCTGAAGCTTTCTTT

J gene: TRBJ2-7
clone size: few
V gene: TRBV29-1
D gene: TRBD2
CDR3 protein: CSVEGGSEQYF
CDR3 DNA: TGCAGCGTTGAGGGGGGGTCCGAGCAGTACTTC

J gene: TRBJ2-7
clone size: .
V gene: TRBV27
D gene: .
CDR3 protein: CASRYGISYPYEQYF
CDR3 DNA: TGTGCCAGCAGATATGGTATCTCCTACCCCTACGAGCAGTACTTC